This T cell receptor (beta chain) comes out of a study of CD8 T cells in ankylosing spondylitis. Study observations and caveats: Within peripheral blood, clones linked to disease were CD8+ and relatively rare. Enrichment of disease-linked clones was reportedly significant in matched ankylosing spondylitis synovial fluid. Seemingly characteristic of ankylosing spondylitis blood was a TCR beta motif consisting of fewer than 10 highly homologous variants.

In germline, CDR1 is SEHNR, CDR2 FQNEAQ (reference sequence). V was clipped by 4 bases and J by 4 bases, with 13 bases between them. This CDR3 is 14 amino acids long. From the 5' RACE reads, TCRdb called clonotypes with MiXCR, one entry per CDR3 protein. The sample has a few hundred thousand distinct CDR3 sequences, roughly 13% seen once. This clonotype showed up just a few times. Its antigen remains unidentified. Sequenced sample: blood, either unsorted or a sorted T cell fraction (not recorded which). The source of this sequence is a male donor with ankylosing spondylitis. The chain is built from TRBV7-9 and TRBJ1-1; D unresolved. CDR3 DNA sequence: TGTGCCAGCAGCTCGGCCGGCACTAGCACTGAAGCTTTCTTT. Translation gives CASSSAGTSTEAFF. Combining the CDR3 with reference TRBV7-9 and TRBJ1-1 gives the whole variable domain DTGVSQNPRHKITKRGQNVTFRCDPISEHNRLYWYRQTLGQGPEFLTYFQNEAQLEKSRLLSDRFSAERPKGSFSTLEIQRTEQGDSAMYLCASSSAGTSTEAFFGQGTRLTVV.